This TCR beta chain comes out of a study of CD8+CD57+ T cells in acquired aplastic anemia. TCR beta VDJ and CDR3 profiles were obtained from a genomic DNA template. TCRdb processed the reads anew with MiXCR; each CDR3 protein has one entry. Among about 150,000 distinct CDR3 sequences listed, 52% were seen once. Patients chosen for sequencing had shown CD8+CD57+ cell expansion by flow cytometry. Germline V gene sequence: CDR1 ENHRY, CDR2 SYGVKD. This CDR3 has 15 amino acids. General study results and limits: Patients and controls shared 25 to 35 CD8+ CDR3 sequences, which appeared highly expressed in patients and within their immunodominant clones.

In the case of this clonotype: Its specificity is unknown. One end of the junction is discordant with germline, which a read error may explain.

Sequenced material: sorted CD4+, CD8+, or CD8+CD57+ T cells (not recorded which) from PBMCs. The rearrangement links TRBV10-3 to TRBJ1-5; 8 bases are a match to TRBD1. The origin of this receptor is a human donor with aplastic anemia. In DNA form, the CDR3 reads TGTGCCAGCAGTGAAATCGGGACAGGTGGTCAGCCCCAGCATTTT. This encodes CASSEIGTGGQPQHF.